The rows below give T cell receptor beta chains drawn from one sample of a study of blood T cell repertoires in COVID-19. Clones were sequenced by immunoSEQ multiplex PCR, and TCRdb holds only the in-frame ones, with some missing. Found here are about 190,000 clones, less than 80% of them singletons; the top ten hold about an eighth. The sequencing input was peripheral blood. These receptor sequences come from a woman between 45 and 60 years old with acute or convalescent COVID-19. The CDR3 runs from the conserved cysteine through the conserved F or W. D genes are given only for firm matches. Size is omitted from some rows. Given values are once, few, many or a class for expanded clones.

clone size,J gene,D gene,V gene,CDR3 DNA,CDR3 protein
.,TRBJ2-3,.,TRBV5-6,TGTGCCAGCAGCTTGCGAGGGGGTACCTTAGATCCGCAGTATTTT,CASSLRGGTLDPQYF
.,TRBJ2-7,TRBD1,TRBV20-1,TGCAGTGCTTTGGACAGGTACGAGCAGTACTTC,CSALDRYEQYF
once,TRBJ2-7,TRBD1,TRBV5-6,TGTGCCAGCAGCGTGACAGGGGCCACTGCGAGCGAGCAGTACTTC,CASSVTGATASEQYF
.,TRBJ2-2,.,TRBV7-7,TGTGCTAGCAGCTTAGGGGCACCAAACACCGGGGAGCTGTTTTTT,CASSLGAPNTGELFF
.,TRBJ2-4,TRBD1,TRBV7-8,TGTGCCAGCAGCCACCGGGACAGCTTAGCCAAAAACATTCAGTACTTC,CASSHRDSLAKNIQYF
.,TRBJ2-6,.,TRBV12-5,TGTGCTAGTGGTTTAGGCGGATCTGGGGCCAACGTCCTGACTTTC,CASGLGGSGANVLTF
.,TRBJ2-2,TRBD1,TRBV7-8,TGTGCCAGCAGCTTAGAGGGGGCTTTTATCGGGGAGCTGTTTTTT,CASSLEGAFIGELFF
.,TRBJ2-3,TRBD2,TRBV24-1,TGTGCCACCAGTAAGTATCCCGCTAGCGGGGACACAGATACGCAGTATTTT,CATSKYPASGDTDTQYF
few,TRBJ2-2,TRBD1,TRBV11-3,TGTGCCAGCAGCTCCGGGACAGCTTTCACCGGGGAGCTGTTTTTT,CASSSGTAFTGELFF
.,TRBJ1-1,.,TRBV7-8,TGTGCCAGCAGCTTAACCTCCAGGAACACTGAAGCTTTCTTT,CASSLTSRNTEAFF
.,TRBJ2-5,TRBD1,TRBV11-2,TGTGCCAGCAGCATATTCGGACAGGGTCGGGAGACCCAGTACTTC,CASSIFGQGRETQYF
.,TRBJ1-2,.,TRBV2,TGTGCCACCTCCCAGGGGACCGGTGGCTACACCTTC,CATSQGTGGYTF
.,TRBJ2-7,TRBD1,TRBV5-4,TGTGCCAGCAGCCCCGGGACAGGGATACCCTACGAGCAGTACTTC,CASSPGTGIPYEQYF
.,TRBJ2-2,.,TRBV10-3,TGTGCCATCAGTTTCTTGGGCGGGGAGAACACCGGGGAGCTGTTTTTT,CAISFLGGENTGELFF
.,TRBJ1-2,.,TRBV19,TGTGCCAGTAGTACTCAGCAGATAGCCTATGGCTACACCTTC,CASSTQQIAYGYTF
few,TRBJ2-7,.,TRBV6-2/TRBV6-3,TGTGCCAGCAGTTACTCCACCTACGAGCAGTACTTC,CASSYSTYEQYF
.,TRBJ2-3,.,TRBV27,TGTGCCAGCAGTTTAGCAGGTACAGATACGCAGTATTTT,CASSLAGTDTQYF
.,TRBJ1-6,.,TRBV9,TGTGCCAGCAGCTTGAGGGCTCGGACTTCACCCCTCCACTTT,CASSLRARTSPLHF
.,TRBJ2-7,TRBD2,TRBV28,TGTGCCAGCAGTTTCTCTAGCGGGAGTAGCGACGAGCAGTACTTC,CASSFSSGSSDEQYF
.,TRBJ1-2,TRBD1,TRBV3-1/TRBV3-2,TGTGCCAGCAACCTCAGACAGGGGGCCAATGGCTACACCTTC,CASNLRQGANGYTF
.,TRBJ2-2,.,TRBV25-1,TGTGCCAGCAGTGAGCAGGGGGGTTCCGGGGAGCTGTTTTTT,CASSEQGGSGELFF
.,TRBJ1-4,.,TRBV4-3,TGCGCCAGCAGCCAAGGATTAACGGGGTCGTCGGGTGAAAAACTGTTTTTT,CASSQGLTGSSGEKLFF
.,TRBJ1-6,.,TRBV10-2,TGCGCCAGCAGGCGGCGTGACGGTTCGGATTCACCCCTCCACTTT,CASRRRDGSDSPLHF
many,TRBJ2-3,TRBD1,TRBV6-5,TGTGCCAGCAGTCACAGGGGCAGAGATACGCAGTATTTT,CASSHRGRDTQYF
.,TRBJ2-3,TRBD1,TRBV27,TGTGCCAGCAGGGGGACAGGGACAGATACGCAGTATTTT,CASRGTGTDTQYF
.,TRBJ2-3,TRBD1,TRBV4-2,TGTGCCAGCAGCCAAGATGGGACAGCGCAGGGCCCAGATACGCAGTATTTT,CASSQDGTAQGPDTQYF
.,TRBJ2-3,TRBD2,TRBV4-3,TGCGCCAGCAGCCTATACGAGCGGGAGGCAGATACGCAGTATTTT,CASSLYEREADTQYF
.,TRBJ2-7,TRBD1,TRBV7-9,TGTGCCAGCAGCTTTAGTACGACAGGGCTTTCCTACGAGCAGTACTTC,CASSFSTTGLSYEQYF
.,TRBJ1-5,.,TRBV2,TGTGCCAGCAGTGAAGATTACAATCAGCCCCAGCATTTT,CASSEDYNQPQHF
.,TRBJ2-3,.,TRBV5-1,TGCGCCAGCAGTTCTGACCGTACTAGCATAGCCACAGATACGCAGTATTTT,CASSSDRTSIATDTQYF
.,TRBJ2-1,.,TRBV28,TGTGCCAGCAACGCGGGACCCAATGAGCAGTTCTTC,CASNAGPNEQFF
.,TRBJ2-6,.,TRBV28,TGTGCCAGCAGATATTCCGGCTCTGGGGCCAACGTCCTGACTTTC,CASRYSGSGANVLTF
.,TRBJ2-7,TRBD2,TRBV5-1,TGCGCCAGCAGCTTGTCCGGGGGGTTCGCCTACGAGCAGTACTTC,CASSLSGGFAYEQYF
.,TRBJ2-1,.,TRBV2,TGTGCCAGCAGCGTTACGCTCCTATACAATGAGCAGTTCTTC,CASSVTLLYNEQFF
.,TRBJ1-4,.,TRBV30,TGTGCCTGGAGTGTAATGGGACTTTCAAAAGTGTTTTTT,CAWSVMGLSKVFF
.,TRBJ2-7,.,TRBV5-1,TGCGCCAGCAGCTTGACAGCTTTTCCCTCCTACGAGCAGTACTTC,CASSLTAFPSYEQYF
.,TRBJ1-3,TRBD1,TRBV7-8,TGTGCCAGCAGCTTCTTACAAGGGACAGGGCAAGCTGGAAACACCATATATTTT,CASSFLQGTGQAGNTIYF
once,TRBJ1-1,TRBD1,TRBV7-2,TGTGCCAGCCAGGGACAGATGAACACTGAAGCTTTCTTT,CASQGQMNTEAFF
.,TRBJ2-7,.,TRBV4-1,TGCGCCAGCAGCCAAGATCGGGTGAGCTCCTACGAGCAGTACTTC,CASSQDRVSSYEQYF